A selection of T cell receptor beta chains follows, all from one sample in a study of cytomegalovirus exposure and HLA in healthy donors. The data were produced by immunoSEQ multiplex PCR, yet TCRdb's version contains in-frame clones alone and is incomplete. In the table there are some 140,000 clones, roughly 83% of which are singletons. The specimen sequenced was PBMCs. These receptor sequences come from a female donor in good health and CMV-seronegative. The CDR3 runs from the conserved cysteine through the conserved F or W. The order of the fields is clone size, V gene, D gene, J gene, CDR3 DNA, CDR3 protein. D genes are given only for firm matches. Expanded clones get a size class; other rows say once, few or many, or leave the size out.

NA	TRBV27	NA	TRBJ1-2	TGTGCCAGCAGGACAACGGTGCGAGGCTACACCTTC	CASRTTVRGYTF
NA	TRBV27	TRBD2	TRBJ2-3	TGTGCCAGCAGTTCTAATAGCGGGGGGGCAGATACGCAGTATTTT	CASSSNSGGADTQYF
NA	TRBV9	NA	TRBJ2-5	TGTGCCAGCAGCGCCGAAACAGGGTATCGAGAGACCCAGTACTTC	CASSAETGYRETQYF
few	TRBV4-3	NA	TRBJ1-5	TGCGCCAGCAGCCAAGATTTGGAGGACGCGAGGCCCCAGCATTTT	CASSQDLEDARPQHF
NA	TRBV9	TRBD1	TRBJ1-5	TGTGCCAGCAGCCGCGGGACAGCCGACAATCAGCCCCAGCATTTT	CASSRGTADNQPQHF
NA	TRBV6-5	NA	TRBJ2-7	TGTGCCAGCAGGTATGACATTGGATTATCGGAGCAGTACTTC	CASRYDIGLSEQYF
NA	TRBV7-2	NA	TRBJ2-7	TGTGCCAGCAGCTTTAGGGGGCGGGGATTTTCCTACGAGCAGTACTTC	CASSFRGRGFSYEQYF
many	TRBV27	NA	TRBJ2-6	TGTGCCAGCGGACGGACTCCCTGGGCCAACGTCCTGACTTTC	CASGRTPWANVLTF
NA	TRBV7-9	NA	TRBJ2-7	TGTGCCAGCATCGGGGTTTCCCGGGAGAGGTACGAGCAGTACTTC	CASIGVSRERYEQYF
NA	TRBV7-2	NA	TRBJ1-2	TGTGCCAGCAGCTTAGTGCCGGGGGACTATGGCTACACCTTC	CASSLVPGDYGYTF